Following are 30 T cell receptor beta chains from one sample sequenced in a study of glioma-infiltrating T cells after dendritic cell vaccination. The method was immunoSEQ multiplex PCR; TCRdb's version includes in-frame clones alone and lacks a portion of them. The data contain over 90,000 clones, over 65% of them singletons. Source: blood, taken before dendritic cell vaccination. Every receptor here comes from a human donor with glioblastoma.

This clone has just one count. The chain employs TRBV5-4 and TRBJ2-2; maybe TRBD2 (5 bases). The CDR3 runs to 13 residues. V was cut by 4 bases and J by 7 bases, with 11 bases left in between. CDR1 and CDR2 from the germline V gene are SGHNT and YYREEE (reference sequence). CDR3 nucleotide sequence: TGTGCCAGCAGCGGAGCAGAGGGCGGGGAGCTGTTTTTT. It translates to CASSGAEGGELFF.

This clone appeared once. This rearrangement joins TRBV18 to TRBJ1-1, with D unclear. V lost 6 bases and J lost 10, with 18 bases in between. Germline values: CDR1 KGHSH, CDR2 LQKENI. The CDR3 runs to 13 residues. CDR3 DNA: TGTGCCAGCTCCCTTACAGACCACCCGGCAGCTTTCTTT. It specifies CASSLTDHPAAFF.

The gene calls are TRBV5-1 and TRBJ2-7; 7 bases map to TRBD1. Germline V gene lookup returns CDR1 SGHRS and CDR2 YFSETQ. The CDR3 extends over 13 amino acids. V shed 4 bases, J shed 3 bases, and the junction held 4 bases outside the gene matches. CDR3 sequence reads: CASSQDRNYEQYF. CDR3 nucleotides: TGCGCCAGCAGCCAGGACAGGAACTACGAGCAGTACTTC.

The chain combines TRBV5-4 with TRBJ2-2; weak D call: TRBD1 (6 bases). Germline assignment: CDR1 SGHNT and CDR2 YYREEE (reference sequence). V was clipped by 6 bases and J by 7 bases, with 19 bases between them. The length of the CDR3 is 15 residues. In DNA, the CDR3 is TGTGCCAGCACAGTCCCGGACAGCCAACGCGGGGAGCTGTTTTTT. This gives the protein CASTVPDSQRGELFF.

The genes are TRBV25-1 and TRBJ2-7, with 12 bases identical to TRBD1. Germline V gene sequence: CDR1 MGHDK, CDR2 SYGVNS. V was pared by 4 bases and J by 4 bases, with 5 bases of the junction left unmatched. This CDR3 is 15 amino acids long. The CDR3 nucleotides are TGTGCCAGCAGTGTCTGGGGACAGGGGGCTTACGAGCAGTACTTC. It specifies CASSVWGQGAYEQYF.

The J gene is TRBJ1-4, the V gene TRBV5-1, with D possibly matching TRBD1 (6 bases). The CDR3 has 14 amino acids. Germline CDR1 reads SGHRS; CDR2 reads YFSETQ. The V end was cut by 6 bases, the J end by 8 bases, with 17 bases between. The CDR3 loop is CASTGGGAGEKLFF. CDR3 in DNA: TGCGCCAGCACGGGCGGGGGCGCGGGCGAAAAACTGTTTTTT. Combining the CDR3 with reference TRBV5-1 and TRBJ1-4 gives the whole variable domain KAGVTQTPRYLIKTRGQQVTLSCSPISGHRSVSWYQQTPGQGLQFLFEYFSETQRNKGNFPGRFSGRQFSNSRSEMNVSTLELGDSALYLCASTGGGAGEKLFFGSGTQLSVL.

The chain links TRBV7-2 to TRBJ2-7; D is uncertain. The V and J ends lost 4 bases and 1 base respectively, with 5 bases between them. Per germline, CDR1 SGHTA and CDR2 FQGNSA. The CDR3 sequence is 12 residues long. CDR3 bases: TGTGCCAGCAGCTCCTCGTCCTACGAGCAGTACTTC. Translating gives CASSSSSYEQYF. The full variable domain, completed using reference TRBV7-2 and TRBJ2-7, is GAGVSQSPSNKVTEKGKDVELRCDPISGHTALYWYRQSLGQGLEFLIYFQGNSAPDKSGLPSDRFSAERTGGSVSTLTIQRTQQEDSAVYLCASSSSSYEQYFGPGTRLTVT.

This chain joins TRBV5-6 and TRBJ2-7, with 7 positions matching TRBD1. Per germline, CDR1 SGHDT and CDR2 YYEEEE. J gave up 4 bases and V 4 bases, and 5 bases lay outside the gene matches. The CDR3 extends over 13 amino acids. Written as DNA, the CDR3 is TGTGCCAGCAGCGCCGGGACAGTTTACGAGCAGTACTTC. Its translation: CASSAGTVYEQYF.

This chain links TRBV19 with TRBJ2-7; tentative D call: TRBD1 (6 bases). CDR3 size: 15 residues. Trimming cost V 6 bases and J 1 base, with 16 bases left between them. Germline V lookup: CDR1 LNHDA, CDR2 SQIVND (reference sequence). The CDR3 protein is CASSPLGAGSYEQYF. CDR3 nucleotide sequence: TGTGCCAGTAGCCCACTGGGGGCAGGGTCCTACGAGCAGTACTTC. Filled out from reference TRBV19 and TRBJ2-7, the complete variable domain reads DGGITQSPKYLFRKEGQNVTLSCEQNLNHDAMYWYRQDPGQGLRLIYYSQIVNDFQKGDIAEGYSVSREKKESFPLTVTSAQKNPTAFYLCASSPLGAGSYEQYFGPGTRLTVT.

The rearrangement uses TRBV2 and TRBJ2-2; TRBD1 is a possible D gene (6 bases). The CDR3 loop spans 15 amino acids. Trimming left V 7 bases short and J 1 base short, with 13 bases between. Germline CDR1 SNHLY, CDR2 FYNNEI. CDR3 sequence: CASMLDRRNTGELFF. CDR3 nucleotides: TGTGCCAGCATGCTCGACAGGAGGAACACCGGGGAGCTGTTTTTT.

CDR3 region: CASSFGGSYEQYF. CDR3 coding DNA: TGTGCCAGCAGCTTTGGGGGGTCCTACGAGCAGTACTTC. The chain joins TRBV11-3 to TRBJ2-7; possibly TRBD2 for D (6 bases). V was pared by 3 bases and J by 1 base, with 7 bases between. Per germline, CDR1 SGHNT and CDR2 YENEEA. The CDR3 runs to 13 residues. The full variable domain, its missing parts supplied by reference TRBV11-3 and TRBJ2-7, is EAGVVQSPRYKIIEKKQPVAFWCNPISGHNTLYWYLQNLGQGPELLIRYENEEAVDDSQLPKDRFSAERLKGVDSTLKIQPAELGDSAVYLCASSFGGSYEQYFGPGTRLTVT.

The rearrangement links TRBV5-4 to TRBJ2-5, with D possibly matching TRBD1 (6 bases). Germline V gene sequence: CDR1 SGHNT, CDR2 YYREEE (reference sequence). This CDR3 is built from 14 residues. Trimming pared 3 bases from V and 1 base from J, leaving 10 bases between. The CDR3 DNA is TGTGCCAGCAGCTCCGGGACACCCCAAGAGACCCAGTACTTC. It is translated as CASSSGTPQETQYF.

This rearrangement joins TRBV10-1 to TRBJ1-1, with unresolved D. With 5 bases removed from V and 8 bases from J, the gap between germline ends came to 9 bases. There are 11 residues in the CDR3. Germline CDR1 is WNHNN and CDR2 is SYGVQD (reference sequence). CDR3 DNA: TGCGCCAGCAGTCCAGGCCGCGAAGCTTTCTTT. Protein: CASSPGREAFF.

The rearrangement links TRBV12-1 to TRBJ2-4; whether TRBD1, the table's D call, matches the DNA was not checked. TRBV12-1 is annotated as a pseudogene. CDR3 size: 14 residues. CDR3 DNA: TGTGCCAGCAGCTGGGACAGGGGGCAAAACATTCAGTACTTC. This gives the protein CASSWDRGQNIQYF.

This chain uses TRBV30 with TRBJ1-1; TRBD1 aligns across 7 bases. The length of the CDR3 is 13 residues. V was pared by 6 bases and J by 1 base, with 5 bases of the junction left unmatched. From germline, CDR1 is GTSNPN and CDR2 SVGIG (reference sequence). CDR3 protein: CACKGAGNTEAFF. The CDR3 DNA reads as TGTGCCTGTAAGGGGGCGGGGAACACTGAAGCTTTCTTT.

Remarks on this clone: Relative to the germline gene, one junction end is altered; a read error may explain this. This CDR3 reads CASSLSQANEKLFF. CDR3 nucleotides: TGTGCTAGCAGCTTAAGTCAGGCTAATGAAAAACTGTTTTTT. The V call is TRBV7-7, the J call TRBJ1-4, with D hard to call. This CDR3 comprises 14 residues. CDR1 is SSHAT, CDR2 FNYEAQ, per germline (reference sequence). Complete variable domain (other parts from reference TRBV7-7 and TRBJ1-4): GAGVSQSPRYKVTKRGQDVTLRCDPISSHATLYWYQQALGQGPEFLTYFNYEAQPDKSGLPSDRFSAERPEGSISTLTIQRTEQRDSAMYRCASSLSQANEKLFFGSGTQLSVL.

The CDR3 nucleotides are TGTGCCAGCAGGCCCGGGACAGTTGGGGGGAAACTGTTTTTT. It is translated as CASRPGTVGGKLFF. The chain is built from TRBV6-5 and TRBJ1-4; the match to TRBD1 covers 7 bases. CDR1 and CDR2 (germline): MNHEY, SVGAGI. V trimming: 6 bases; J trimming: 11 bases; junction bases outside the gene matches: 12. The CDR3 contains 14 residues.

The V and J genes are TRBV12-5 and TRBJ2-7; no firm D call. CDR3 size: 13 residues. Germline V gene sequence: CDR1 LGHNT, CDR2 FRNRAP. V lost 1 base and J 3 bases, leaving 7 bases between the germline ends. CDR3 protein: CASGLDGFYEQYF. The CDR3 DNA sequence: TGTGCTAGTGGTTTGGACGGGTTCTACGAGCAGTACTTC.

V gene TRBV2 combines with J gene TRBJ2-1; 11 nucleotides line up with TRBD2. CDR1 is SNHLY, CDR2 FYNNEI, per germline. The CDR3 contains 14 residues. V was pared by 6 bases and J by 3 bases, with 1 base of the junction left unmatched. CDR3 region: CASRGLADYNEQFF. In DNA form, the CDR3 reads TGTGCCAGCAGGGGACTAGCGGACTACAATGAGCAGTTCTTC.

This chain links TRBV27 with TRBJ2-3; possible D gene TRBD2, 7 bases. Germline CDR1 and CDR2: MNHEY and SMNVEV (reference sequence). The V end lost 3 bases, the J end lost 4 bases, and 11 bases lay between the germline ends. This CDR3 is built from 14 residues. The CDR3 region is CASSFGGPADTQYF. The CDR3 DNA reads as TGTGCCAGCAGTTTCGGGGGGCCGGCAGATACGCAGTATTTT.

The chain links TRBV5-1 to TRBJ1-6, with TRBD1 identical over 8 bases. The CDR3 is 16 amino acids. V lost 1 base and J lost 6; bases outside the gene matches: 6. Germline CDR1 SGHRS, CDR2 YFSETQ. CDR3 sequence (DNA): TGCGCCAGCAGCTTGTCAGGGGGCCGGTTTAATTCACCCCTCCACTTT. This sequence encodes CASSLSGGRFNSPLHF.

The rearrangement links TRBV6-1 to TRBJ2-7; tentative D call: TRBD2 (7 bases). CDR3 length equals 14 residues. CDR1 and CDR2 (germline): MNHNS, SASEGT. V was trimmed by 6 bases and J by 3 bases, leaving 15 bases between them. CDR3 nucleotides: TGTGCCAGCAGGGGGGGGGCATTGGACTACGAGCAGTACTTC. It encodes CASRGGALDYEQYF.

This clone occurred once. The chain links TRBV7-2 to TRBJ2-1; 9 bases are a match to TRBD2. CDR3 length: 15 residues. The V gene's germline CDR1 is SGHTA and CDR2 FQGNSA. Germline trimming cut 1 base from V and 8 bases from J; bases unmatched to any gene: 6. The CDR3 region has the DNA TGTGCCAGCAGCTTAGGCGGGGGGGCCATCTATGAGCAGTTCTTC. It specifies CASSLGGGAIYEQFF.

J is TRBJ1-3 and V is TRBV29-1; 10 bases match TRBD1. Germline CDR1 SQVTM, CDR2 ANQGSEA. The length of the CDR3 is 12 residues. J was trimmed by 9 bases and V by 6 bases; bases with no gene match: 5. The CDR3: CSVDRGQGTIYF. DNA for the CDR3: TGCAGCGTCGACAGGGGGCAAGGCACCATATATTTT.

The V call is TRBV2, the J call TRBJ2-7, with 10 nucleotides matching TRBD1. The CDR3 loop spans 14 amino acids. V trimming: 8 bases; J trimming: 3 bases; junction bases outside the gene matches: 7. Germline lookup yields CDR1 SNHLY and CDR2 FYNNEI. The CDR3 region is CASRTGGGFYEQYF. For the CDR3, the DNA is TGTGCCAGCCGGACAGGGGGTGGGTTCTACGAGCAGTACTTC.

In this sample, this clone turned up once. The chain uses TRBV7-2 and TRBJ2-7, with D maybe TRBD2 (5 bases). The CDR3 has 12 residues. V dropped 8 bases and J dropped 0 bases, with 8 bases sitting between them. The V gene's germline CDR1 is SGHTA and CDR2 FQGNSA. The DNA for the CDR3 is TGTGCCAGCTCTCGGGGCTCCTACGAGCAGTACTTC. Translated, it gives CASSRGSYEQYF.

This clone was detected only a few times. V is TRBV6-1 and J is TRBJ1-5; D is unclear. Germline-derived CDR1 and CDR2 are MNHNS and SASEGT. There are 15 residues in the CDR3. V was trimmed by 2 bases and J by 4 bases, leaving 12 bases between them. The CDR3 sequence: CASSEWLTGNQPQHF. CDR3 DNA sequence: TGTGCCAGCAGTGAATGGTTGACGGGGAATCAGCCCCAGCATTTT.

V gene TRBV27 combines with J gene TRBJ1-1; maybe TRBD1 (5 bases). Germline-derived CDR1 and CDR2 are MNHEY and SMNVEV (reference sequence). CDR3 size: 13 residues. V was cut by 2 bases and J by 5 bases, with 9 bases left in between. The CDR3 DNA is TGTGCCAGCAGTTTAGGGGGGGGGACTGAAGCTTTCTTT. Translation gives CASSLGGGTEAFF.

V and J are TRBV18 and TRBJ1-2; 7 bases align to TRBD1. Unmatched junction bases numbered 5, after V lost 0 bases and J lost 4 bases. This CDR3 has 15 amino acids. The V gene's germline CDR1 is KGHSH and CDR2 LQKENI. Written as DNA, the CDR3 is TGTGCCAGCTCACCACCAGGGGGCGGCATCTATGGCTACACCTTC. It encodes CASSPPGGGIYGYTF.

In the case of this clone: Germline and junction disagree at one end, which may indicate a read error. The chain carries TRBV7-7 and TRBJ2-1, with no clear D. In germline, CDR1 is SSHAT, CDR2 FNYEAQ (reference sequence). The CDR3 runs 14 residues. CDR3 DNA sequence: TGTGCTAGCAGCTCAGCCTATCCTTACGATGAGCAGTTCTTC. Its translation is CASSSAYPYDEQFF.